The T cell receptor beta chain described here comes from a study of tumor-infiltrating lymphocytes in primary liver carcinoma. V dropped 4 bases and J dropped 3 bases, with 14 bases sitting between them. The germline gives CDR1 SGHDT, CDR2 YYEEEE. The CDR3 totals 15 residues. As to this clonotype: Its antigen is currently unknown. No conserved phenylalanine or tryptophan ends this CDR3, so it is likely a read error.

A primer matching the constant region was used to make TCR beta cDNA from approximately 0.45 ug of total RNA. Amplification in three nested multiplex PCR rounds with slightly modified ARM-PCR gave rise to TCR beta libraries. Forward primers for TRBV1-TRBV30 and a C-beta reverse primer served the first two PCR rounds, at approximately 10 cycles each. TCRdb independently ran MiXCR on the multiplex PCR reads; one entry per CDR3 protein. The sample contains 50,000 to 70,000 distinct CDR3 sequences, around 64% of which appear only once. Whole-study results and caveats: Present in all five tumor regions were only about 7.5-25% of the top clones.

Co-extracting RNA and DNA was done with roughly 17-32 mg of unsorted bulk tissue as input. The clonotype originates from a middle-aged man with primary liver carcinoma and hepatitis B virus infection. The rearrangement links TRBV5-6 to TRBJ2-1, with unresolved D. The sequenced material came from liver tumor tissue from sampling region 2. As to subset: tumor region T2, inferior pole. CDR3 coding DNA: TGTGCCAGCAGCAGCGATAGTACCCTCTACAATGAGCAGTTCCTC. Protein product: CASSSDSTLYNEQFL.